One sample yielded the 17 T cell receptor beta chains listed below, sequenced in a study of CD8 T cells in ankylosing spondylitis. One entry per CDR3 protein results from TCRdb running MiXCR on the 5' RACE reads. The table records some 150,000 distinct CDR3 sequences, over 9.5% of them present only once. Sequenced: blood, either unsorted or a sorted T cell fraction (not recorded which). The origin of the receptors is a female donor with ankylosing spondylitis or in good health (not recorded which).

The gene calls are TRBV5-1 and TRBJ2-7; a weak D match, TRBD1 (5 bases). Germline values: CDR1 SGHRS, CDR2 YFSETQ. This CDR3 is built from 15 residues. V dropped 5 bases and J dropped 0 bases, with 15 bases sitting between them. The CDR3 sequence is CASSQPDSFSYEQYF. The CDR3 DNA reads as TGCGCCAGCAGTCAACCCGACAGCTTCTCCTACGAGCAGTACTTC.

This clonotype was seen ten or more times. The chain joins TRBV5-5 to TRBJ1-5, with a tentative D call TRBD1 (5 bases). Germline values: CDR1 SGHKS, CDR2 YYEKEE (reference sequence). CDR3 length: 15 residues. V shed 1 base and J shed 5 bases, with 13 bases lying between them. CDR3 sequence (DNA): TGTGCCAGCAGCTTGATCCAGGGCGGGGATCAGCCCCAGCATTTT. Its protein product is CASSLIQGGDQPQHF.

At least ten counts were recorded for this clonotype. CDR3 nucleotide sequence: TGTGCCAGCAGCCCTCCCCCCAAGGGGCCTGGCTACACCTTC. This gives the protein CASSPPPKGPGYTF. V gene TRBV28 combines with J gene TRBJ1-2; D might be TRBD1 (5 bases). Per germline, CDR1 MDHEN and CDR2 SYDVKM. The CDR3 contains 14 residues. The V and J ends lost 6 bases and 7 bases respectively, with 18 bases between them.

With regard to this clonotype: One base away lies a much larger clone, so this may be a sequencing read error. The gene calls are TRBV6-1 and TRBJ1-1, with 7 nucleotides matching TRBD1. Germline V gene lookup returns CDR1 MNHNS and CDR2 SASEGT. The CDR3 covers 14 residues. The CDR3 spells CASTRQGGNTEASF. CDR3 bases: TGTGCCAGCACTAGGCAGGGGGGGAACACTGAAGCTTCCTTT.

This clonotype was picked up many times. The rearrangement links TRBV4-1 to TRBJ2-7, with 9 bases lining up with TRBD1. After removal of 4 bases from V and 5 bases from J, the junction contained 9 bases not matched to a gene. The CDR3 extends over 15 amino acids. Germline V gene data show CDR1 as MGHRA and CDR2 as YSYEKL. The CDR3 bases are TGCGCCAGCAGCCCATCCGGGACAGGGTACCACGAGCAGTACTTC. It yields the protein CASSPSGTGYHEQYF.

This clonotype was seen at least ten times. The chain has TRBV3-1 and TRBJ2-3; D is unclear. Germline CDR1 and CDR2: LGHDT and YNNKEL (reference sequence). This CDR3 is 15 amino acids long. V gave up 1 base and J gave up 2 bases, with 10 bases separating them. The CDR3 nucleotides are TGTGCCAGCAGCCAAGGGGCAGGAAACACAGATACGCAGTATTTT. Translating it yields CASSQGAGNTDTQYF.

This clonotype was recorded a few times. The CDR3 sequence: CASMGQGDLRGYTF. DNA for the CDR3: TGCGCCAGCATGGGACAGGGCGATCTAAGAGGCTACACCTTC. The chain combines TRBV23-1 with TRBJ1-2; 9 nucleotides agree with TRBD1. TRBV23-1 is an ORF for which the function is uncertain. The CDR3 consists of 14 residues. J lost 8 bases, V lost 7 bases, and 11 bases had no gene match.

This clonotype occurred many times. The genes are TRBV19 and TRBJ2-6; D is ambiguous. The CDR3 is made up of 14 amino acids. Looked up from germline, CDR1 is LNHDA and CDR2 is SQIVND (reference sequence). V shed 5 bases and J shed 4 bases, with 9 bases lying between them. The CDR3: CASSVSRGANVLTF. The CDR3 nucleotides read TGTGCCAGTAGTGTCTCTAGGGGGGCCAACGTCCTGACTTTC.

This clonotype was found many times. Here the CDR3 DNA reads TGTGCCACCAGTGATCCGGGACTAGCGGGAGGGGGATCCTACAATGAGCAGTTCTTC. This sequence encodes CATSDPGLAGGGSYNEQFF. The rearrangement links TRBV24-1 to TRBJ2-1; TRBD2 aligns across 16 bases. Germline CDR1 KGHDR, CDR2 SFDVKD. The V gene end was trimmed by 3 bases and the J gene end by 1 base; junction bases not matched to a gene: 5. The CDR3 sequence is 19 residues long.

This clonotype has at least ten counts. CDR3 amino acids: CASSSPLGENTEAFF. CDR3 bases: TGTGCCAGCAGTTCCCCGCTGGGGGAGAACACTGAAGCTTTCTTT. The chain is built from TRBV12-3 or TRBV12-4 and TRBJ1-1, with D perhaps matching TRBD1 (5 bases). The CDR3 runs to 15 residues. The V and J ends lost 4 bases and 1 base respectively, with 13 bases between them.

This chain joins TRBV10-3 and TRBJ2-5; 11 positions agree with TRBD2. The CDR3 sequence is 15 residues long. Germline lookup yields CDR1 ENHRY and CDR2 SYGVKD. J lost 4 bases, V lost 6 bases, and 7 bases had no gene match. The CDR3 spells CAISGTSGRGETQYF. DNA for the CDR3: TGTGCCATCAGCGGGACTAGCGGACGGGGAGAGACCCAGTACTTC.

This clonotype came up a few times. The rearrangement uses TRBV4-1 and TRBJ1-2; D gene ambiguous. CDR1 and CDR2 (germline): MGHRA, YSYEKL. The ends were cut back, 0 bases at V and 0 bases at J, with 8 bases in the middle. The CDR3 has 15 residues. CDR3 nucleotides: TGCGCCAGCAGCCAAGATCCGAACGCTAACTATGGCTACACCTTC. Protein sequence: CASSQDPNANYGYTF.

CDR3 loop: CASSFGRATYEQYF. The CDR3 bases are TGTGCCAGCAGTTTCGGACGAGCAACCTACGAGCAGTACTTC. The rearrangement uses TRBV28 and TRBJ2-7; no definite D call. CDR1 and CDR2 (germline): MDHEN, SYDVKM. CDR3 length: 14 residues. V was shortened by 3 bases and J by 2 bases, with 11 bases between the two germline ends.

This clonotype came up many times. The chain couples TRBV3-1 to TRBJ2-1, with TRBD1 identical over 7 bases. V gave up 1 base and J gave up 4 bases; unmatched junction bases: 4. CDR3 length equals 15 residues. Germline values: CDR1 LGHDT, CDR2 YNNKEL (reference sequence). In DNA, the CDR3 is TGTGCCAGCAGCCAAGGGACAGGAGCGTACAATGAGCAGTTCTTC. Translating it yields CASSQGTGAYNEQFF.

This clonotype was seen a handful of times. This CDR3 reads CASSVGLAGRYEQYF. In DNA form, the CDR3 reads TGTGCCAGCAGCGTAGGACTAGCGGGACGGTACGAGCAGTACTTC. This rearrangement joins TRBV9 to TRBJ2-7, with TRBD2 matching 11 bases. V lost 0 bases to trimming and J lost 4 bases; unmatched junction nucleotides: 3. This CDR3 is built from 15 residues. Germline values: CDR1 SGDLS, CDR2 YYNGEE.

As regards this clonotype: This may be a read error, as it is one base from a much larger clone. The rearrangement links TRBV30 to TRBJ1-1, with D possibly matching TRBD1 (5 bases). The V end was cut by 3 bases, the J end by 1 base, with 9 bases between. This CDR3 is built from 13 residues. Germline values: CDR1 GTSNPN, CDR2 SVGIG (reference sequence). The CDR3 bases are TGTGCCTGGAGGATAGACAGGAACACTGAAGCTTTCTTT. It specifies CAWRIDRNTEAFF.

This clonotype has ten or more counts. V is TRBV18 and J is TRBJ2-7; D is undetermined. This CDR3 spans 13 amino acids. The V and J ends lost 3 bases and 5 bases respectively, with 11 bases between them. Germline V gene data show CDR1 as KGHSH and CDR2 as LQKENI. In DNA form, the CDR3 reads TGTGCCAGCTCACCGGGCCTTTCCGACGAGCAGTACTTC. This sequence encodes CASSPGLSDEQYF.